This T cell receptor (beta chain) was captured in a study of control samples from healthy donors and cancer patients. Sequencing was performed with immunoSEQ multiplex PCR; in TCRdb, only in-frame clones are kept and a portion is missing. The sample shows 80,000 or so clones, over 80% of them seen only once. V trimming: 4 bases; J trimming: 2 bases; junction bases outside the gene matches: 17. Looked up from germline, CDR1 is SQVTM and CDR2 is ANQGSEA. The CDR3 has 19 residues. The V call is TRBV29-1, the J call TRBJ2-3, with 11 positions matching TRBD2. Sequenced: blood. This clonotype was sampled from a woman in her fifties or sixties in good health. CDR3: CSVGDYLWGLAEVTDTQYF. Here the CDR3 DNA reads TGCAGCGTTGGCGATTACCTGTGGGGACTAGCGGAGGTCACAGATACGCAGTATTTT.